This entry concerns a single T cell receptor (beta chain). Its antigen is unidentified. The entry originates in a study of cytomegalovirus exposure and HLA in healthy donors. Study results and limitations: Presence/absence analyses assumed roughly uniform sequencing depth across donors, which may not hold.

13 Jbeta primers and 60 Vbeta primers were used for the PCR. The repertoire was sequenced with immunoSEQ multiplex PCR; TCRdb's copy has only in-frame clones and lacks some. The profile covers roughly 140,000 clones, with about 74% appearing a single time and 4% to 6% taken by the ten largest. V gave up 2 bases and J gave up 6 bases, with 8 bases separating them. The CDR3 is 12 amino acids. Germline lookup yields CDR1 MNHEY and CDR2 SVGAGI. Sequencing was performed on PBMCs. This chain links TRBV6-5 with TRBJ2-7; TRBD2 might be the D (5 bases). The receptor was isolated from a woman aged 50 to 60 in good health and CMV-seronegative. The CDR3 reads CASSYAGGEQYF. The CDR3 nucleotides read TGTGCCAGCAGTTACGCAGGAGGCGAGCAGTACTTC.